Here is one T cell receptor (beta chain) with its context. The antigen remains undetermined. These data come from a study of regulatory and conventional T cells in RAG deficiency. Genomic DNA came from blood conventional CD4+ T cells gated CD25-low CD127-high. The germline gives CDR1 SNHLY, CDR2 FYNNEI. The CDR3 is 15 amino acids. J was trimmed by 6 bases and V by 8 bases; bases with no gene match: 11. Profiling relied on immunoSEQ multiplex PCR, and the TCRdb table lists in-frame clones only, not all of them. The table includes 20,000 to 25,000 clones, 85% to 95% detected once. General observations from the study: Treg unique TCR beta sequences were about 100-fold fewer in Omenn syndrome and CID/AS patients than controls. Omenn patients showed >90% Treg-Tconv overlap and shorter CDR3 lengths.

The same data also went into a second study, on regulatory T cells. That report adds: The primer mix had 52 TRBV and 13 TRBJ primers. Regulatory T cells showed the strongest V-J pair restriction and V/J gene skewing among patient repertoires.

The chain couples TRBV2 to TRBJ2-1; 9 bases align to TRBD2. Sequencing used CD4+ T cells sorted from blood. The TCR sequence derives from a human donor in good health. In DNA, the CDR3 is TGTGCCAGCCGACTGGGACTAGCTCCCGCCAATGAGCAGTTCTTC. As protein: CASRLGLAPANEQFF.